This T cell receptor (beta chain) came from a study of blood T cell repertoires in COVID-19. Study-wide background: Some COVID-19 samples were acute and others convalescent; all came from the United States, Italy and Spain. From T cells, B-cell-depleted T cells, or PBMCs came the material, which was cDNA or gDNA.

Per the study methods: The authors estimated nucleated cell counts from reference gene primer amplification. Data came from immunoSEQ multiplex PCR; TCRdb stores just in-frame clones and leaves some out. V and J calls and clone size follow that table, whereas D and trimming were derived from the DNA. Seen here are approximately 200,000 clones, over 75% observed once, and the top ten hold 18%. It was during active infection that Seattle patients were enrolled and then longitudinally followed. The germline V gene has CDR1 MNHNS and CDR2 SASEGT. After removal of 0 bases from V and 12 bases from J, the junction contained 6 bases not matched to a gene. This CDR3 contains 15 residues.

The J gene is TRBJ1-6, the V gene TRBV6-1, with 9 bases aligning to TRBD1. This TCR came from a person aged 70 to 85 with COVID-19, enrolled during active disease. The sample consisted of peripheral blood. DNA for the CDR3: TGTGCCAGCAGTGAAGCTGGGACAGGGCGGGTACCCCTCCACTTT. The encoded protein is CASSEAGTGRVPLHF.